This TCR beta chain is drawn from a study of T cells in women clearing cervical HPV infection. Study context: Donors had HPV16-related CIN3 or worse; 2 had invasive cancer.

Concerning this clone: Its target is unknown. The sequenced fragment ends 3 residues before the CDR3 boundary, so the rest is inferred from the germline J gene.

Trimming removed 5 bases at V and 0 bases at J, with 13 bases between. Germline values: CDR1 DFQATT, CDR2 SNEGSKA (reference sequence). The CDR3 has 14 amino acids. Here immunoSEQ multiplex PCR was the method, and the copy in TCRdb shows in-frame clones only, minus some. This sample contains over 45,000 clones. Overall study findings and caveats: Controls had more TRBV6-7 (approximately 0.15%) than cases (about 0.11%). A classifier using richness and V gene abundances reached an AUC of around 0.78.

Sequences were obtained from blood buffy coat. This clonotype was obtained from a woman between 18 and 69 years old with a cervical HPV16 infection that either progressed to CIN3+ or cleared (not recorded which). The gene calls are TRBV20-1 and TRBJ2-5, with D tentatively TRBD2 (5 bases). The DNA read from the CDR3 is TGCAGTGCTCCCCCATCGGGGTACCAAGAGACC. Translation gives CSAPPSGYQET. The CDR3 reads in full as CSAPPSGYQETQYF.